The 24 T cell receptor beta chains presented below share a single source sample, sequenced in a study of shared clonotypes between healthy human individuals. Profiled with immunoSEQ multiplex PCR; TCRdb holds only in-frame clones, not every one. The sample holds over a million clones; roughly 74% are singletons and the top ten take around 0.61%. Source material: memory CD4+ T cells from PBMCs. As for subset: CD45RA-negative fraction. Receptor source: a man between 18 and 35 years old in good health. Some clones in this sample may be carry-over from other donors' samples.

J is TRBJ2-7 and V is TRBV7-2; no clear D. The CDR3 has 16 amino acids. In germline, CDR1 is SGHTA, CDR2 FQGNSA. The V gene lost 5 bases and the J gene lost 2 bases, with 19 bases spanning the gap. CDR3 nucleotides: TGTGCCAGCAGCCCCCTTGGCCAGCAGATGGCCTACGAGCAGTACTTC. This sequence encodes CASSPLGQQMAYEQYF.

The chain recombines TRBV9 with TRBJ2-3, with D perhaps matching TRBD1 (6 bases). This CDR3 has 15 residues. V was trimmed by 0 bases and J by 2 bases, leaving 10 bases between them. The V gene's germline CDR1 is SGDLS and CDR2 YYNGEE. The chain's CDR3 is CASSVGGRPTDTQYF. The CDR3 DNA is TGTGCCAGCAGCGTAGGGGGGCGCCCCACAGATACGCAGTATTTT. Combining the CDR3 with reference TRBV9 and TRBJ2-3 gives the whole variable domain DSGVTQTPKHLITATGQRVTLRCSPRSGDLSVYWYQQSLDQGLQFLIQYYNGEERAKGNILERFSAQQFPDLHSELNLSSLELGDSALYFCASSVGGRPTDTQYFGPGTRLTVL.

The chain has TRBV18 and TRBJ2-5; D gene ambiguous. The CDR3 spans 14 residues. Trimming shortened V by 2 bases and J by 4 bases, and 11 bases separated the two germline ends. Germline V gene data show CDR1 as KGHSH and CDR2 as LQKENI. CDR3 sequence reads: CASSPVNGVETQYF. Here the CDR3 DNA reads TGTGCCAGCTCACCAGTAAACGGAGTAGAGACCCAGTACTTC.

This chain joins TRBV7-2 and TRBJ2-7; TRBD2 might be the D (5 bases). Germline V lookup: CDR1 SGHTA, CDR2 FQGNSA. The length of the CDR3 is 13 residues. V was clipped by 5 bases and J by 5 bases, with 13 bases between them. The CDR3 here is CASSPRGSHEQYF. CDR3 DNA: TGTGCCAGCAGCCCGCGTGGGAGCCACGAGCAGTACTTC.

The chain combines TRBV4-2 with TRBJ2-7; D unresolved. V lost 0 bases, J lost 5 bases, and 8 bases lay in between. Germline V gene data show CDR1 as LGHNA and CDR2 as YNFKEQ. The CDR3 runs to 13 residues. As DNA, the CDR3 is TGTGCCAGCAGCCAAGATCGCGGCGACGAGCAGTACTTC. Residues: CASSQDRGDEQYF.

The chain combines TRBV28 with TRBJ2-7, with 11 nucleotides matching TRBD2. This CDR3 contains 15 residues. The junction had 4 bases not matched to a gene; V was cut back by 3 bases and J by 3 bases. Germline CDR1 reads MDHEN; CDR2 reads SYDVKM. The CDR3 protein is CASSFTSGRNYEQYF. The CDR3 bases are TGTGCCAGCAGTTTCACTAGCGGGAGAAACTACGAGCAGTACTTC.

V and J are TRBV30 and TRBJ2-3; TRBD2 might be the D (5 bases). This CDR3 comprises 13 residues. Trimming pared 4 bases from V and 3 bases from J, leaving 11 bases between. Germline V gene data show CDR1 as GTSNPN and CDR2 as SVGIG (reference sequence). CDR3 residues: CAWTGGWTDTQYF. Here the CDR3 DNA reads TGTGCCTGGACAGGAGGCTGGACAGATACGCAGTATTTT.

This clone was recorded at least ten times. V usage is TRBV9 and J usage is TRBJ2-7, with 13 positions matching TRBD2. The length of the CDR3 is 16 residues. Germline V gene sequence: CDR1 SGDLS, CDR2 YYNGEE. The junction had 6 bases not matched to a gene; V was cut back by 0 bases and J by 6 bases. DNA for the CDR3: TGTGCCAGCAGCGTAGGTACCGGACTAGCGGGAGCCGAGCAGTACTTC. It is translated as CASSVGTGLAGAEQYF.

With regard to this clone: Different DNA sequences within this sample yield the same CDR3. This sequence joins TRBV7-2 and TRBJ2-5; 7 positions match TRBD1. Germline V gene lookup returns CDR1 SGHTA and CDR2 FQGNSA. The J segment lost 2 bases and the V segment lost 1 base, leaving 4 bases of the junction unmatched. The CDR3 extends over 15 amino acids. CDR3: CASSLVGTVQETQYF. The CDR3 DNA reads TGTGCCAGCAGCTTAGTTGGGACAGTTCAAGAGACCCAGTACTTC. Drawing the rest from reference TRBV7-2 and TRBJ2-5, the complete variable domain is GAGVSQSPSNKVTEKGKDVELRCDPISGHTALYWYRQSLGQGLEFLIYFQGNSAPDKSGLPSDRFSAERTGGSVSTLTIQRTQQEDSAVYLCASSLVGTVQETQYFGPGTRLLVL.

The rearrangement links TRBV18 to TRBJ2-7; D is unclear. Germline CDR1 reads KGHSH; CDR2 reads LQKENI. Trimming pared 3 bases from V and 2 bases from J, leaving 14 bases between. The CDR3 is 15 residues long. CDR3 DNA: TGTGCCAGCTCACCCTTTCAGGCAGGTACCTACGAGCAGTACTTC. Amino acid sequence: CASSPFQAGTYEQYF.

This clone came up many times. This chain joins TRBV7-9 and TRBJ2-5, with D possibly being TRBD1 (5 bases). The germline V gene encodes CDR1 SEHNR and CDR2 FQNEAQ (reference sequence). The CDR3 runs 14 residues. Trimming removed 6 bases at V and 4 bases at J, with 15 bases between. CDR3 protein: CASRPGRAGETQYF. CDR3 bases: TGTGCCAGCAGGCCGGGCAGGGCAGGAGAGACCCAGTACTTC.

Comments on this clone: This likely traces to a read error, being one base from a far larger clone. Other nucleotide sequences from this sample produce the same CDR3. The gene calls are TRBV30 and TRBJ1-1; 9 bases are a match to TRBD1. Germline assignment: CDR1 GTSNPN and CDR2 SVGIG (reference sequence). V shed 1 base and J 8 bases; nucleotides not matched to a gene: 5. This CDR3 is built from 13 residues. The CDR3 here is CAWSAGQGSEAFF. As DNA, the CDR3 is TGTGCCTGGAGTGCGGGACAGGGAAGCGAAGCTTTCTTT. The full variable domain, its missing parts supplied by reference TRBV30 and TRBJ1-1, is SQTIHQWPATLVQPVGSPLSLECTVEGTSNPNLYWYRQAAGRGLQLLFYSVGIGQISSEVPQNLSASRPQDRQFILSSKKLLLSDSGFYLCAWSAGQGSEAFFGQGTRLTVV.

This chain uses TRBV11-3 with TRBJ2-7; D ambiguous. The CDR3 sequence is 14 residues long. The germline V gene has CDR1 SGHNT and CDR2 YENEEA. V lost 1 base and J lost 5, with 12 bases in between. CDR3 protein: CASSLGASSHEQYF. The CDR3 DNA is TGTGCCAGCAGCTTAGGCGCCAGCAGCCACGAGCAGTACTTC.

This clone has ten or more counts. The chain uses TRBV28 and TRBJ2-1; D gene ambiguous. CDR3 size: 10 residues. CDR1 is MDHEN, CDR2 SYDVKM, per germline. The germline V and J ends were trimmed by 5 bases and 15 bases, with 11 bases remaining between them. The CDR3 protein is CASSGNTAFF. Written as DNA, the CDR3 is TGTGCCAGCAGTGGGAACACGGCGTTCTTC.

The chain links TRBV18 to TRBJ1-2, with D maybe TRBD1 (6 bases). The CDR3 length is 16 residues. V shed 5 bases and J shed 4 bases, with 20 bases lying between them. Per the germline V gene, CDR1 is KGHSH and CDR2 is LQKENI. Written as DNA, the CDR3 is TGTGCCAGCTCATCGACAGGCTCCCACGCTCTCTATGGCTACACCTTC. Translated: CASSSTGSHALYGYTF.

The chain recombines TRBV6-5 with TRBJ2-7; D is unclear. The CDR3 contains 11 residues. Trimming left V 5 bases short and J 6 bases short, with 8 bases between. CDR1 is MNHEY, CDR2 SVGAGI, per germline. The CDR3 reads CASSPLFEQYF. The CDR3 DNA is TGTGCCAGCAGTCCTCTCTTCGAGCAGTACTTC.

This chain links TRBV5-5 with TRBJ2-3, with D possibly being TRBD1 or TRBD2 (5 bases each). The CDR3 is made up of 15 amino acids. Germline CDR1 is SGHKS and CDR2 is YYEKEE (reference sequence). Deletions cut 5 bases from V and 0 bases from J, with 13 bases between. CDR3 sequence: CASRWDGTSTDTQYF. The CDR3 bases are TGTGCCAGCAGGTGGGACGGTACTAGCACAGATACGCAGTATTTT.

Only one count was recorded for this clone. Just one base apart from a much larger clone, this may be a read error. This chain uses TRBV6-1 with TRBJ1-3, with D uncertain. Germline V gives CDR1 MNHNS, CDR2 SASEGT. V lost 5 bases, J lost 4 bases, and 6 bases lay in between. The CDR3 spans 12 residues. Here the CDR3 DNA reads TGTGCCAGCAGTCCGTCAGGAAACACCATATATTTT. This encodes CASSPSGNTIYF.

V is TRBV29-1 and J is TRBJ2-1; D ambiguous. This CDR3 has 16 amino acids. V lost 0 bases and J lost 1, with 13 bases in between. Per germline, CDR1 SQVTM and CDR2 ANQGSEA. CDR3 protein: CSVEENLPWSYNEQFF. CDR3 nucleotides: TGCAGCGTTGAAGAGAATCTCCCATGGTCCTACAATGAGCAGTTCTTC.

This chain uses TRBV9 with TRBJ2-2; D unclear. Per germline, CDR1 SGDLS and CDR2 YYNGEE. This CDR3 has 16 residues. Trimming cost V 0 bases and J 2 bases, with 11 bases left between them. The CDR3 nucleotides are TGTGCCAGCAGCGTAGCTGGGCTCCTTAACACCGGGGAGCTGTTTTTT. Its translation: CASSVAGLLNTGELFF.

The chain links TRBV15 to TRBJ2-1, with 7 bases lining up with TRBD2. The V segment lost 4 bases and the J segment 3 bases; nucleotides outside the gene matches: 6. The germline gives CDR1 LNHNV, CDR2 YYDKDF (reference sequence). The CDR3 consists of 15 residues. The CDR3 bases are TGTGCCACCAGCACAGGACTAGGAAGCTACAATGAGCAGTTCTTC. Protein sequence: CATSTGLGSYNEQFF. Looking up the rest from reference TRBV15 and TRBJ2-1 gives the full variable domain: DAMVIQNPRYQVTQFGKPVTLSCSQTLNHNVMYWYQQKSSQAPKLLFHYYDKDFNNEADTPDNFQSRRPNTSFCFLDIRSPGLGDTAMYLCATSTGLGSYNEQFFGPGTRLTVL.

The V and J genes are TRBV5-1 and TRBJ2-7, with D possibly being TRBD1 or TRBD2 (6 bases each). Germline loops: CDR1 SGHRS, CDR2 YFSETQ. Between the trimmed V and J ends, which lost 3 bases and 2 bases, there was a span of 27 bases. The CDR3 spans 19 residues. The CDR3 loop reads CASSSLTGTRIGVTYEQYF. CDR3 nucleotide sequence: TGCGCCAGCAGCTCGCTCACAGGGACTCGTATCGGGGTCACCTACGAGCAGTACTTC. Variable domain in full (rest from reference TRBV5-1 and TRBJ2-7): KAGVTQTPRYLIKTRGQQVTLSCSPISGHRSVSWYQQTPGQGLQFLFEYFSETQRNKGNFPGRFSGRQFSNSRSEMNVSTLELGDSALYLCASSSLTGTRIGVTYEQYFGPGTRLTVT.

This clone was found once. V and J are TRBV21-1 and TRBJ2-6. TRBV21-1 is noted as a pseudogene. This CDR3 spans 17 amino acids. CDR3 amino acids: CASSKSLQTSGANVLTF. As DNA, the CDR3 is TGTGCCAGCAGCAAATCCCTCCAAACCTCTGGGGCCAACGTCCTGACTTTC.

V and J are TRBV28 and TRBJ1-2; 11 bases agree with TRBD1. CDR3 size: 15 residues. CDR1 is MDHEN, CDR2 SYDVKM, per germline. Trimming at V came to 5 bases and at J to 3 bases, leaving 5 bases not matched to a gene. CDR3 nucleotides: TGTGCCAGCAGTAGCGGACAGGGGGCGTACTATGGCTACACCTTC. The encoded protein is CASSSGQGAYYGYTF.